These 21 T cell receptor beta chains were all obtained from the same sample, sequenced in a study of blood T cell repertoires in COVID-19. Here immunoSEQ multiplex PCR was the method, and the copy in TCRdb shows in-frame clones only, minus some. The top ten clones hold around a tenth of a sample with some 150,000 clones, approximately 80% of them seen once. Sequencing was carried out using peripheral blood. The receptors derive from a woman in her forties or fifties with acute or convalescent COVID-19.

This chain joins TRBV7-2 and TRBJ1-1; TRBD1 matches 10 bases. Trimming at V came to 4 bases and at J to 5 bases, leaving 4 bases not matched to a gene. The germline V gene has CDR1 SGHTA and CDR2 FQGNSA. The CDR3 extends over 14 amino acids. As DNA, the CDR3 is TGTGCCAGCAGCTCGACAGGGGGCCGGACTGAAGCTTTCTTT. Amino acid sequence: CASSSTGGRTEAFF.

CDR3 bases: TGTGCCAGCAGTTTGGAACCAGGGAGGGGGACTGAAGCTTTCTTT. Protein product: CASSLEPGRGTEAFF. This chain joins TRBV28 and TRBJ1-1; D might be TRBD1 (6 bases). Between the trimmed V and J ends, which lost 3 bases and 5 bases, there was a span of 16 bases. Germline-derived CDR1 and CDR2 are MDHEN and SYDVKM. CDR3 length equals 15 residues.

The chain recombines TRBV15 with TRBJ1-2, with 9 positions matching TRBD1. Germline assignment: CDR1 LNHNV and CDR2 YYDKDF (reference sequence). This CDR3 has 16 amino acids. J was trimmed by 12 bases and V by 1 base; bases with no gene match: 15. The CDR3 is CATSRGGTGTGHYNTF. The CDR3 DNA is TGTGCCACCAGCAGAGGAGGGACCGGGACAGGGCACTATAACACCTTC.

The chain has TRBV28 and TRBJ1-5; tentatively, D is TRBD1 (6 bases). Germline lookup yields CDR1 MDHEN and CDR2 SYDVKM. CDR3 size: 12 residues. Trimming took off 6 bases at V and 11 bases at J, with 14 bases between the two ends. The CDR3 sequence is CASREQGSAQHF. The CDR3 nucleotides are TGTGCCAGCAGAGAACAGGGCTCAGCCCAGCATTTT.

The rearrangement joins TRBV3-1 (or the pseudogene TRBV3-2) to TRBJ1-4; D is undetermined. Germline V gene lookup returns CDR1 LGHDT and CDR2 YNNKEL (reference sequence). The CDR3 has 16 residues. V lost 2 bases, J lost 8 bases, and 18 bases lay in between. The CDR3 region is CASSQLTTGKLEKLFF. CDR3 nucleotides: TGTGCCAGCAGCCAACTGACAACGGGGAAGCTAGAAAAACTGTTTTTT.

J is TRBJ1-2 and V is TRBV5-1, with 8 bases matching TRBD1. The germline gives CDR1 SGHRS, CDR2 YFSETQ. Losses at the gene ends were 4 bases for V and 6 bases for J; bases not matched to a gene: 11. The CDR3 covers 15 residues. CDR3 loop: CASSTPPTGENGYTF. The CDR3, as DNA: TGCGCCAGCAGCACCCCGCCGACAGGGGAGAATGGCTACACCTTC.

The genes are TRBV5-1 and TRBJ1-4; D gene unclear. Germline assignment: CDR1 SGHRS and CDR2 YFSETQ. This CDR3 comprises 13 residues. Trimming stripped 0 bases from V and 8 bases from J, with 8 bases between. The CDR3 nucleotides read TGCGCCAGCAGCTTGGGATCGAGGGAAAAACTGTTTTTT. This sequence encodes CASSLGSREKLFF.

This clone was seen once. The rearrangement joins TRBV7-9 to TRBJ2-3, with TRBD2 as a possible D gene (5 bases). The germline gives CDR1 SEHNR, CDR2 FQNEAQ (reference sequence). The CDR3 length is 15 residues. V was clipped by 3 bases and J by 0 bases, with 10 bases between them. The CDR3 spells CASSFRAASTDTQYF. The CDR3 DNA sequence: TGTGCCAGCAGCTTTCGAGCGGCTAGCACAGATACGCAGTATTTT.

The rearrangement joins TRBV6-2 or TRBV6-3 to TRBJ2-7; 10 nucleotides match TRBD1. Germline CDR1 is MNHEY and CDR2 is SVGEGT. V lost 6 bases to trimming and J lost 2 bases; unmatched junction nucleotides: 13. This CDR3 is 17 amino acids long. The CDR3 sequence: CASSNRQGAQDPYEQYF. CDR3 sequence (DNA): TGTGCCAGCAGCAACAGACAGGGGGCGCAGGACCCCTACGAGCAGTACTTC.

The chain combines TRBV12-3 or TRBV12-4 with TRBJ2-7; D ambiguous. V dropped 2 bases and J dropped 6 bases, with 11 bases sitting between them. The CDR3 length is 13 residues. CDR3 DNA sequence: TGTGCCAGCAGTTTACTATCCGGGTCCGAGCAGTACTTC. Translation: CASSLLSGSEQYF.

This clone was seen a few times. The J gene is TRBJ2-7, the V gene TRBV19; 9 bases fit TRBD1. The CDR3 spans 13 residues. Germline CDR1 is LNHDA and CDR2 is SQIVND (reference sequence). J was trimmed by 4 bases and V by 7 bases; bases with no gene match: 5. CDR3 nucleotides: TGTGCCAGTAATAACAGGGGGCAGTACGAGCAGTACTTC. It is translated as CASNNRGQYEQYF. The full variable domain, its missing parts supplied by reference TRBV19 and TRBJ2-7, is DGGITQSPKYLFRKEGQNVTLSCEQNLNHDAMYWYRQDPGQGLRLIYYSQIVNDFQKGDIAEGYSVSREKKESFPLTVTSAQKNPTAFYLCASNNRGQYEQYFGPGTRLTVT.

This chain joins TRBV7-2 and TRBJ1-6; weak D call: TRBD1 (6 bases). V lost 1 base and J lost 10, with 14 bases in between. Germline V gives CDR1 SGHTA, CDR2 FQGNSA. The CDR3 contains 15 residues. CDR3 loop: CASSLEGGLNSPLHF. CDR3 DNA sequence: TGTGCCAGCAGCTTAGAGGGGGGGCTAAACTCACCCCTCCACTTT.

The V and J genes are TRBV6-2 or TRBV6-3 and TRBJ1-5; D is perhaps TRBD1 (5 bases). This CDR3 is built from 17 residues. Deletions cut 3 bases from V and 2 bases from J, with 17 bases between. Germline values: CDR1 MNHEY, CDR2 SVGEGT. The CDR3 region has the DNA TGTGCCAGCAGTTATTTGGCGGGGGGGGGAGGCAATCAGCCCCAGCATTTT. This codes for CASSYLAGGGGNQPQHF.

V gene TRBV18 combines with J gene TRBJ2-6; perhaps TRBD2 as D (5 bases). Per germline, CDR1 KGHSH and CDR2 LQKENI. The CDR3 has 19 residues. V lost 1 base and J lost 0, with 16 bases in between. CDR3 DNA sequence: TGTGCCAGCTCACCACGAGGAGGCGTAATGAGCTCTGGGGCCAACGTCCTGACTTTC. Protein: CASSPRGGVMSSGANVLTF.

The V and J genes are TRBV6-5 and TRBJ1-2; maybe TRBD1 (6 bases). Germline V gene lookup returns CDR1 MNHEY and CDR2 SVGAGI. This CDR3 region has 13 residues. Trimming took 4 bases from V and 12 from J, leaving 18 bases between them. This CDR3 is CASSFGQGYRDTF. CDR3 DNA: TGTGCCAGCAGTTTTGGGCAGGGGTATAGGGACACCTTC.

This chain uses TRBV3-1 (or the pseudogene TRBV3-2) with TRBJ1-1; D may be TRBD1 (6 bases). The CDR3 consists of 14 residues. Germline values: CDR1 LGHDT, CDR2 YNNKEL (reference sequence). V lost 6 bases, J lost 7 bases, and 18 bases lay in between. DNA for the CDR3: TGTGCCAGCAGTCACAAAGACAGGATCATTGAAGCTTTCTTT. It encodes CASSHKDRIIEAFF.

The chain recombines TRBV7-9 with TRBJ2-7, with D tentatively TRBD2 (5 bases). CDR1 and CDR2 (germline): SEHNR, FQNEAQ (reference sequence). The ends were cut back, 5 bases at V and 1 base at J, with 21 bases in the middle. There are 17 residues in the CDR3. CDR3 in amino acids: CASSPFGVGSVSYEQYF. The CDR3 nucleotides read TGTGCCAGCAGCCCATTCGGGGTCGGGTCGGTATCCTACGAGCAGTACTTC.

The chain carries TRBV7-2 and TRBJ2-1; 8 positions match TRBD2. This CDR3 region has 16 residues. The junction had 11 bases not matched to a gene; V was cut back by 5 bases and J by 5 bases. Germline-derived CDR1 and CDR2 are SGHTA and FQGNSA. CDR3 residues: CASSQAGATINNEQFF. DNA of the CDR3: TGTGCCAGCAGCCAAGCGGGGGCCACTATAAACAATGAGCAGTTCTTC.

The rearrangement joins TRBV7-2 to TRBJ2-5; 12 nucleotides match TRBD2. With V trimmed by 8 bases and J by 4 bases, 8 bases remained unmatched. The CDR3 is 15 residues long. The germline V gene has CDR1 SGHTA and CDR2 FQGNSA. Written as DNA, the CDR3 is TGTGCCAGCGGCCCGCGACTAGCGGGAGTAGAGACCCAGTACTTC. This codes for CASGPRLAGVETQYF.

The V call is TRBV11-1, the J call TRBJ2-1; D is possibly TRBD2 (5 bases). The germline CDR1 and CDR2 sequences are SGHAT and FQDESV (reference sequence). CDR3 length: 12 amino acids. V was shortened by 4 bases and J by 15 bases, with 16 bases between the two germline ends. The CDR3 spells CASSSGWESMFF. The CDR3 DNA follows: TGTGCCAGCAGCTCGGGGTGGGAAAGTATGTTCTTC.

The gene calls are TRBV19 and TRBJ1-2, with a possible D match to TRBD1 (5 bases). The CDR3 runs 11 residues. V was shortened by 7 bases and J by 13 bases, with 16 bases between the two germline ends. Germline assignment: CDR1 LNHDA and CDR2 SQIVND (reference sequence). CDR3 residues: CASTDGGKGTF. CDR3 coding DNA: TGTGCCAGTACCGACGGGGGAAAGGGCACCTTC.